These T cell receptor beta chains were read from a single sample in a study of OX40 agonist ivuxolimab in advanced cancers. Assay used: immunoSEQ multiplex PCR; TCRdb lists only in-frame clones, some missing. The sample contains 99,000 or so clones, roughly 95% of which appear only once. The material was CD4+ or CD8+ T cells sorted from blood, obtained in a trial of the OX40 agonist ivuxolimab. The receptor set was obtained from an adult with an advanced solid tumor such as melanoma, head and neck, liver or kidney cancer. Each CDR3 is given with its conserved first and last residue. Each record gives: clone size, V gene, D gene, J gene, CDR3 protein, CDR3 DNA. D genes are given only for firm matches. Clone size is given for some rows only: seen once, a few or many times, or a class if the clone is expanded.

clone_size: once
v_call: TRBV5-1
d_call: TRBD2
j_call: TRBJ2-2
cdr3_aa: CASSSMISPGLAYANTGELFF
cdr3_nt: TGCGCCAGCAGCTCTATGATAAGTCCGGGACTAGCTTACGCGAACACCGGGGAGCTGTTTTTT

clone_size: NA
v_call: TRBV7-2
d_call: NA
j_call: TRBJ1-1
cdr3_aa: CASSPYRGFRTEAFF
cdr3_nt: TGTGCCAGCAGCCCGTACCGAGGCTTTCGTACTGAAGCTTTCTTT

clone_size: NA
v_call: TRBV28
d_call: NA
j_call: TRBJ1-2
cdr3_aa: CASSQTGLYGYTF
cdr3_nt: TGTGCCAGCAGCCAAACAGGGCTATATGGCTACACCTTC

clone_size: NA
v_call: TRBV5-1
d_call: TRBD1
j_call: TRBJ1-1
cdr3_aa: CASTPQGYTEAFF
cdr3_nt: TGCGCCAGCACCCCACAGGGGTACACTGAAGCTTTCTTT

clone_size: NA
v_call: TRBV9
d_call: NA
j_call: TRBJ2-1
cdr3_aa: CASSATGDSSYNEQFF
cdr3_nt: TGTGCCAGCAGCGCTACGGGGGATAGCTCCTACAATGAGCAGTTCTTC

clone_size: NA
v_call: TRBV14
d_call: TRBD1
j_call: TRBJ1-2
cdr3_aa: CASSQDRFDYGYTF
cdr3_nt: TGTGCCAGCAGCCAGGACAGGTTCGACTATGGCTACACCTTC

clone_size: NA
v_call: TRBV21-1
d_call: NA
j_call: TRBJ2-1
cdr3_aa: CASSTQKPPPLFWTSGRVDNEQFF
cdr3_nt: TGTGCCAGCAGCACCCAAAAACCCCCACCTCTTTTCTGGACTAGCGGGAGGGTGGACAATGAGCAGTTCTTC

clone_size: NA
v_call: TRBV14
d_call: NA
j_call: TRBJ2-5
cdr3_aa: CASSQDRQTQYF
cdr3_nt: TGTGCCAGCAGCCAAGATCGGCAGACCCAGTACTTC

clone_size: NA
v_call: TRBV30
d_call: NA
j_call: TRBJ1-3
cdr3_aa: CAWSAGQSSGNTIYF
cdr3_nt: TGTGCCTGGAGTGCCGGACAGAGCTCTGGAAACACCATATATTTT

clone_size: NA
v_call: TRBV9
d_call: NA
j_call: TRBJ1-1
cdr3_aa: CASSVPGYEAFF
cdr3_nt: TGTGCCAGCAGCGTACCAGGGTACGAAGCTTTCTTT

clone_size: once
v_call: TRBV7-7
d_call: NA
j_call: TRBJ2-1
cdr3_aa: CASSPLSSEQFF
cdr3_nt: TGTGCCAGCAGCCCCCTCTCCAGCGAGCAGTTCTTC

clone_size: NA
v_call: TRBV7-9
d_call: TRBD1
j_call: TRBJ2-7
cdr3_aa: CASSPPGTGTTYEQYF
cdr3_nt: TGTGCCAGCAGCCCCCCCGGGACAGGGACTACCTACGAGCAGTACTTC

clone_size: NA
v_call: TRBV5-8
d_call: NA
j_call: TRBJ1-2
cdr3_aa: CASSPSGIYGYTF
cdr3_nt: TGTGCCAGCAGCCCCTCAGGAATATATGGCTACACCTTC

clone_size: NA
v_call: TRBV7-2
d_call: NA
j_call: TRBJ1-2
cdr3_aa: CASSSSTGVYYGYTF
cdr3_nt: TGTGCCAGCAGCTCCTCCACGGGGGTGTACTATGGCTACACCTTC

clone_size: NA
v_call: TRBV18
d_call: TRBD1
j_call: TRBJ1-6
cdr3_aa: CASSSAGTGDSPLHF
cdr3_nt: TGTGCCAGCTCATCCGCCGGGACAGGGGATTCACCCCTCCACTTT

clone_size: NA
v_call: TRBV5-1
d_call: NA
j_call: TRBJ1-2
cdr3_aa: CASSFDGLYGYTF
cdr3_nt: TGCGCCAGCAGCTTTGACGGGCTCTATGGCTACACCTTC

clone_size: NA
v_call: TRBV19
d_call: NA
j_call: TRBJ2-7
cdr3_aa: CASSIGDYSYEQYF
cdr3_nt: TGTGCCAGTAGTATCGGCGATTACTCCTACGAGCAGTACTTC

clone_size: NA
v_call: TRBV18
d_call: NA
j_call: TRBJ2-1
cdr3_aa: CASSPAGQHGNEQFF
cdr3_nt: TGTGCCAGCTCACCAGCGGGGCAGCATGGCAATGAGCAGTTCTTC

clone_size: NA
v_call: TRBV6-5
d_call: NA
j_call: TRBJ1-1
cdr3_aa: CASSYLEGIGEAFF
cdr3_nt: TGTGCCAGCAGTTACCTTGAGGGAATAGGTGAAGCTTTCTTT

clone_size: once
v_call: TRBV19
d_call: NA
j_call: TRBJ1-5
cdr3_aa: CASSITPRGSNQPQHF
cdr3_nt: TGTGCCAGTAGTATAACCCCCAGGGGAAGCAATCAGCCCCAGCATTTT

clone_size: NA
v_call: TRBV7-7
d_call: TRBD2
j_call: TRBJ2-7
cdr3_aa: CASPGRDGRAPYEQYF
cdr3_nt: TGTGCTAGCCCAGGCCGCGACGGGAGGGCCCCGTACGAGCAGTACTTC

clone_size: NA
v_call: TRBV18
d_call: NA
j_call: TRBJ1-1
cdr3_aa: CASSPRQGAQGTEAFF
cdr3_nt: TGTGCCAGCTCACCCAGACAAGGGGCGCAGGGAACTGAAGCTTTCTTT

clone_size: NA
v_call: TRBV28
d_call: TRBD2
j_call: TRBJ2-5
cdr3_aa: CASSLGSGGYQETQYF
cdr3_nt: TGTGCCAGCAGTTTAGGAAGCGGGGGGTACCAAGAGACCCAGTACTTC

clone_size: NA
v_call: TRBV6-6
d_call: NA
j_call: TRBJ2-6
cdr3_aa: CASGGPSGANVLTF
cdr3_nt: TGTGCCAGCGGGGGGCCCTCTGGGGCCAACGTCCTGACTTTC

clone_size: NA
v_call: TRBV18
d_call: TRBD2
j_call: TRBJ2-1
cdr3_aa: CASSPPNSPSGSNNEQFF
cdr3_nt: TGTGCCAGCTCACCACCGAATTCACCTAGCGGGAGTAACAATGAGCAGTTCTTC

clone_size: NA
v_call: TRBV7-2
d_call: NA
j_call: TRBJ2-7
cdr3_aa: CASSLSSGAISEQYF
cdr3_nt: TGTGCCAGCAGCTTGTCGTCGGGGGCGATCAGCGAGCAGTACTTC

clone_size: NA
v_call: TRBV6-1
d_call: NA
j_call: TRBJ1-1
cdr3_aa: CASSEQWTEAFF
cdr3_nt: TGTGCCAGCAGTGAACAGTGGACTGAAGCTTTCTTT

clone_size: NA
v_call: TRBV5-6
d_call: TRBD1
j_call: TRBJ1-1
cdr3_aa: CASSPRGQGITEAFF
cdr3_nt: TGTGCCAGCAGCCCACGGGGACAGGGAATCACTGAAGCTTTCTTT

clone_size: once
v_call: TRBV10-3
d_call: TRBD1
j_call: TRBJ2-7
cdr3_aa: CAISESNAGGALGYF
cdr3_nt: TGTGCCATCAGTGAGTCGAATGCAGGGGGCGCATTAGGGTACTTC

clone_size: NA
v_call: TRBV19
d_call: NA
j_call: TRBJ2-3
cdr3_aa: CASSRGSRDTQYF
cdr3_nt: TGTGCCAGTAGTAGAGGAAGCAGGGATACGCAGTATTTT

clone_size: NA
v_call: TRBV5-1
d_call: NA
j_call: TRBJ2-5
cdr3_aa: CASSLRGDETQYF
cdr3_nt: TGCGCCAGCAGCTTAAGAGGGGACGAGACCCAGTACTTC

clone_size: NA
v_call: TRBV7-3
d_call: TRBD1
j_call: TRBJ2-5
cdr3_aa: CASSPGGRGRGETQYF
cdr3_nt: TGTGCCAGCAGCCCCGGTGGCAGGGGGCGCGGAGAGACCCAGTACTTC

clone_size: NA
v_call: TRBV7-6
d_call: TRBD1
j_call: TRBJ2-7
cdr3_aa: CASSYEGQGYEQYF
cdr3_nt: TGTGCCAGCAGCTATGAGGGACAGGGGTACGAGCAGTACTTC

clone_size: NA
v_call: TRBV9
d_call: NA
j_call: TRBJ1-2
cdr3_aa: CASSVEAGRFYGYTF
cdr3_nt: TGTGCCAGCAGCGTAGAGGCAGGGAGGTTCTATGGCTACACCTTC

clone_size: NA
v_call: TRBV2
d_call: NA
j_call: TRBJ1-1
cdr3_aa: CASTKGQENTEAFF
cdr3_nt: TGTGCCAGCACAAAGGGACAAGAAAACACTGAAGCTTTCTTT

clone_size: NA
v_call: TRBV7-2
d_call: NA
j_call: TRBJ1-3
cdr3_aa: CASSLQMLGAGGNTIYF
cdr3_nt: TGTGCCAGCAGCTTACAAATGTTGGGGGCAGGGGGAAACACCATATATTTT

clone_size: once
v_call: TRBV18
d_call: TRBD1
j_call: TRBJ2-7
cdr3_aa: CASSPGQKSYEQYF
cdr3_nt: TGTGCCAGCTCACCGGGACAGAAGTCCTACGAGCAGTACTTC

clone_size: NA
v_call: TRBV9
d_call: TRBD1
j_call: TRBJ1-2
cdr3_aa: CASSVLPGGGQGEGYTF
cdr3_nt: TGTGCCAGCAGCGTATTACCAGGCGGCGGACAGGGGGAGGGCTACACCTTC

clone_size: NA
v_call: TRBV6-5
d_call: NA
j_call: TRBJ2-5
cdr3_aa: CASSYARGETQYF
cdr3_nt: TGTGCCAGCAGTTATGCCAGAGGGGAGACCCAGTACTTC

clone_size: once
v_call: TRBV5-1
d_call: TRBD1
j_call: TRBJ1-5
cdr3_aa: CASSPGQGTEGNQPQHF
cdr3_nt: TGCGCCAGCAGCCCGGGACAGGGGACGGAGGGGAATCAGCCCCAGCATTTT

clone_size: once
v_call: TRBV5-1
d_call: NA
j_call: TRBJ1-1
cdr3_aa: CASSPQPQGGGVNTEAFF
cdr3_nt: TGCGCCAGCAGCCCTCAACCGCAGGGAGGTGGAGTGAACACTGAAGCTTTCTTT

clone_size: NA
v_call: TRBV6-5
d_call: TRBD2
j_call: TRBJ2-7
cdr3_aa: CASSYSLAGLYEQYF
cdr3_nt: TGTGCCAGCAGTTACTCCCTAGCGGGGCTCTACGAGCAGTACTTC

clone_size: NA
v_call: TRBV6-1
d_call: NA
j_call: TRBJ1-3
cdr3_aa: CASSEGILPTGNTIYF
cdr3_nt: TGTGCCAGCAGTGAAGGAATCCTACCGACTGGAAACACCATATATTTT

clone_size: once
v_call: TRBV28
d_call: TRBD2
j_call: TRBJ2-7
cdr3_aa: CASIQLGGSYEQYF
cdr3_nt: TGTGCCAGCATCCAACTGGGGGGGTCCTACGAGCAGTACTTC

clone_size: NA
v_call: TRBV7-3
d_call: NA
j_call: TRBJ2-7
cdr3_aa: CASSPGTQYEQYF
cdr3_nt: TGTGCCAGCAGCCCCGGAACCCAATACGAGCAGTACTTC

clone_size: NA
v_call: TRBV6-1
d_call: TRBD2
j_call: TRBJ2-1
cdr3_aa: CASTLGGSSYNEQFF
cdr3_nt: TGTGCCAGCACTTTGGGCGGGAGCTCCTACAATGAGCAGTTCTTC

clone_size: NA
v_call: TRBV5-4
d_call: NA
j_call: TRBJ1-1
cdr3_aa: CASSLVGLTENTEAFF
cdr3_nt: TGTGCCAGCAGCTTGGTTGGTCTGACAGAGAACACTGAAGCTTTCTTT

clone_size: NA
v_call: TRBV19
d_call: NA
j_call: TRBJ1-4
cdr3_aa: CASSTPGRSNEKLFF
cdr3_nt: TGTGCCAGTAGTACCCCGGGACGGTCTAATGAAAAACTGTTTTTT

clone_size: NA
v_call: TRBV7-2
d_call: NA
j_call: TRBJ2-7
cdr3_aa: CASSTSLSYEQYF
cdr3_nt: TGTGCCAGCAGTACCAGCCTCTCCTACGAGCAGTACTTC

clone_size: NA
v_call: TRBV18
d_call: TRBD1
j_call: TRBJ1-2
cdr3_aa: CASSTGTGRRGGYTF
cdr3_nt: TGTGCCAGCTCAACGGGGACAGGTCGGCGAGGTGGCTACACCTTC

clone_size: once
v_call: TRBV30
d_call: NA
j_call: TRBJ1-3
cdr3_aa: CAWSEGYSGNTIYF
cdr3_nt: TGTGCCTGGAGCGAGGGGTACTCTGGAAACACCATATATTTT

clone_size: once
v_call: TRBV19
d_call: NA
j_call: TRBJ1-2
cdr3_aa: CASTPDKKSGYTF
cdr3_nt: TGTGCCAGTACCCCGGACAAAAAGAGTGGCTACACCTTC

clone_size: NA
v_call: TRBV30
d_call: TRBD2
j_call: TRBJ2-7
cdr3_aa: CAWSWTSFYEQYF
cdr3_nt: TGTGCCTGGAGCTGGACTAGTTTCTACGAGCAGTACTTC

clone_size: NA
v_call: TRBV6-6
d_call: NA
j_call: TRBJ2-5
cdr3_aa: CASSPRGSAPQYF
cdr3_nt: TGTGCCAGCAGTCCGCGGGGCAGCGCCCCCCAGTACTTC